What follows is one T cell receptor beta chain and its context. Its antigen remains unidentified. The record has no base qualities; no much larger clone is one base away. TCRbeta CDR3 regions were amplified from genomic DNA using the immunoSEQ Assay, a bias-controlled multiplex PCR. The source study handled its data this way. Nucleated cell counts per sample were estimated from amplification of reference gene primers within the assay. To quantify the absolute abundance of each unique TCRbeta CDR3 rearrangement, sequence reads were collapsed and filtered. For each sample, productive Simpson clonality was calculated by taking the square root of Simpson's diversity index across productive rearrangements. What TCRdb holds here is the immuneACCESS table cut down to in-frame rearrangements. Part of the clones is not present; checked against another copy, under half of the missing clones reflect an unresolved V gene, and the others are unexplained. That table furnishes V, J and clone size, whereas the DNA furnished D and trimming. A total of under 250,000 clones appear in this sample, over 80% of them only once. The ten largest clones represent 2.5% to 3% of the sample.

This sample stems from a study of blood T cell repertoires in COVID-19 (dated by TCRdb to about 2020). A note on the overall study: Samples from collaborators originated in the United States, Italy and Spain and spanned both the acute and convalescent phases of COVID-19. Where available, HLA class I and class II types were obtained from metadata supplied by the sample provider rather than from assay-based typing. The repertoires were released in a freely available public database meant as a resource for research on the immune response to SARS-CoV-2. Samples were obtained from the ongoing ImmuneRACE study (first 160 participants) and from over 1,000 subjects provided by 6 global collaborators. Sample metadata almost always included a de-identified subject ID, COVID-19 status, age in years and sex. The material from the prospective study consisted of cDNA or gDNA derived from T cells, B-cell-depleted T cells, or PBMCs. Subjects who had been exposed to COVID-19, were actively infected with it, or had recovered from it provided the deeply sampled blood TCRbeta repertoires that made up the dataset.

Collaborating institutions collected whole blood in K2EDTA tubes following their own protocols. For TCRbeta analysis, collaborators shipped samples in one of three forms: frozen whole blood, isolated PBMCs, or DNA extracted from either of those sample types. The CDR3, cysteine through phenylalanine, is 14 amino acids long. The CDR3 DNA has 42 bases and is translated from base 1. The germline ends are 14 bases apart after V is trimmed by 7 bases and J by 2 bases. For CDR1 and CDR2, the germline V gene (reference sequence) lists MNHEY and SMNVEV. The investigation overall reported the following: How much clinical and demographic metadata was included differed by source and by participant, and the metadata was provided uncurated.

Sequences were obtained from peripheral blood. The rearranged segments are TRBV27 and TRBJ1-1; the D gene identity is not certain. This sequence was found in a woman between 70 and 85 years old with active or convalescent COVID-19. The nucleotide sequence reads TGTGCCAGCATGCGGACTGGCGTAAACACTGAAGCTTTCTTT. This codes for CASMRTGVNTEAFF.